These 8 T cell receptor beta chains were sequenced from one sample in a study of blood T cell repertoires in COVID-19. Profiled with immunoSEQ multiplex PCR; TCRdb holds only in-frame clones, not every one. Found here are 200,000 to 250,000 clones, 88% of them singletons; the top ten hold roughly 2.5%. Specimen: peripheral blood. The source is a woman aged 55-69 years with acute or convalescent COVID-19.

This rearrangement joins TRBV5-8 to TRBJ1-6, with 7 bases matching TRBD1. CDR1 is SGHTS and CDR2 is YDEGEE in the germline V gene. V shed 2 bases, J shed 4 bases, and the junction held 12 bases outside the gene matches. This CDR3 contains 18 residues. The CDR3 region is CASSFGLQQGYYNSPLHF. The CDR3 region has the DNA TGTGCCAGCAGCTTTGGTCTCCAACAGGGGTATTATAATTCACCCCTCCACTTT.

The chain is built from TRBV2 and TRBJ1-2, with D perhaps matching TRBD1 (6 bases). The ends were cut back, 6 bases at V and 4 bases at J, with 18 bases in the middle. The CDR3 totals 15 residues. Germline V gene data show CDR1 as SNHLY and CDR2 as FYNNEI. The CDR3 DNA reads as TGTGCCAGCAGACCCGGGACACAAGGATCCTATGGCTACACCTTC. The encoded protein is CASRPGTQGSYGYTF.

This chain connects TRBV15 to TRBJ2-7; 7 bases align to TRBD2. Germline CDR1 is LNHNV and CDR2 is YYDKDF (reference sequence). The CDR3 runs 12 residues. V lost 0 bases, J lost 10 bases, and 3 bases stayed unmatched. CDR3 loop: CATSRERTSQYF. Here the CDR3 DNA reads TGTGCCACCAGCAGAGAGAGGACTAGTCAGTACTTC.

The chain recombines TRBV3-1 (or the pseudogene TRBV3-2) with TRBJ2-1; D possibly corresponds to TRBD1 (6 bases). The germline CDR1 and CDR2 sequences are LGHDT and YNNKEL (reference sequence). Deletions cut 1 base from V and 4 bases from J, with 11 bases between. The CDR3 totals 15 residues. The DNA for the CDR3 is TGTGCCAGCAGCCAAGTAGGGGGTGGTTACAATGAGCAGTTCTTC. Its protein product is CASSQVGGGYNEQFF.

This CDR3 reads CASSSQGAESGTEAFF. Written as DNA, the CDR3 is TGTGCCAGCAGTTCACAGGGGGCTGAAAGTGGCACTGAAGCTTTCTTT. The chain is built from TRBV28 and TRBJ1-1, with 9 bases identical to TRBD1. The CDR3 spans 16 residues. Germline V gene sequence: CDR1 MDHEN, CDR2 SYDVKM. V was pared by 4 bases and J by 4 bases, with 10 bases of the junction left unmatched.

The chain uses TRBV4-1 and TRBJ2-6, with a tentative D call TRBD2 (5 bases). V gave up 3 bases and J gave up 0 bases, with 12 bases separating them. Looked up from germline, CDR1 is MGHRA and CDR2 is YSYEKL. This CDR3 has 17 amino acids. CDR3 sequence: CASSQEVRSSGANVLTF. The CDR3 bases are TGCGCCAGCAGCCAGGAGGTACGAAGCTCTGGGGCCAACGTCCTGACTTTC.

This clone was counted a single time. The chain joins TRBV19 to TRBJ2-7; 7 bases agree with TRBD1. V lost 4 bases to trimming and J lost 2 bases; unmatched junction nucleotides: 8. The CDR3 consists of 15 residues. Germline values: CDR1 LNHDA, CDR2 SQIVND (reference sequence). The CDR3 here is CASSNRDSSPYEQYF. The CDR3 DNA reads TGTGCCAGTAGTAACCGGGACAGTTCCCCCTACGAGCAGTACTTC.

The rearrangement joins TRBV7-9 to TRBJ2-1; 7 bases are shared with TRBD2. V trimming: 4 bases; J trimming: 6 bases; junction bases outside the gene matches: 6. Germline V gene lookup returns CDR1 SEHNR and CDR2 FQNEAQ (reference sequence). CDR3 size: 14 residues. CDR3 amino acids: CASSSGGAANEQFF. DNA of the CDR3: TGTGCCAGCAGCTCGGGAGGCGCCGCCAATGAGCAGTTCTTC.